The clone carrying this TCR beta chain was picked up one time. This record belongs to a study of blood T cell repertoires in COVID-19. Looking at the study overall: Collection of acute and convalescent COVID-19 samples took place in the United States, Italy and Spain. PBMCs, B-cell-depleted T cells, or T cells provided the cDNA or gDNA that made up the material.

The CDR3 runs 18 residues. V lost 0 bases and J lost 0, with 17 bases in between. Germline V CDR1 and CDR2: KGHSH, LQKENI. In the original workflow: Reference gene primer amplification yielded estimated nucleated cell counts. Clones were read by immunoSEQ multiplex PCR, and TCRdb kept only the in-frame ones, dropping some. The V and J calls and clone size come from that table; D and trimming were worked out from the DNA. The profile shows about 120,000 clones, approximately 85% of them singletons. Sequenced sample: peripheral blood. The chain joins TRBV18 to TRBJ1-2, with a weak D call TRBD1 (5 bases). The clonotype originates from a man older than 75 with active or convalescent COVID-19. Written as DNA, the CDR3 is TGTGCCAGCTCACCACCCCCCCGAGGCAGGGATGCTAACTATGGCTACACCTTC. Translation gives CASSPPPRGRDANYGYTF.